The 30 T cell receptor beta chains listed next were all sequenced from one sample in a study of graft-versus-host responses after intestinal transplantation. The researchers put 200,000 CFSE-labeled responder cells into plates with 200,000 irradiated, violet-dye-labeled stimulator cells. Sequencing used immunoSEQ multiplex PCR; TCRdb keeps in-frame clones, though not all of them. The data show about 17,000 clones, about two fifths seen once. Sample: alloreactive CD8+ T cells from a mixed lymphocyte reaction culture, taken before intestinal transplant. This sample's subset: CFSE-low proliferating T cells sorted from roughly 6-day pre-transplant mixed lymphocyte reaction (GvH or HvG direction). The receptor set was obtained from a human patient who received an intestinal transplant.

This chain links TRBV27 with TRBJ2-1; possibly TRBD1 or TRBD2 for D (9 bases each). Trimming removed 5 bases at V and 2 bases at J, with 34 bases between. Per the germline V gene, CDR1 is MNHEY and CDR2 is SMNVEV (reference sequence). This CDR3 has 22 amino acids. The DNA for the CDR3 is TGTGCCAGCAGTCCACGGGACAGGGAGATGACGTTAACTAGCGGGCCCTACAATGAGCAGTTCTTC. This gives the protein CASSPRDREMTLTSGPYNEQFF.

The rearrangement uses TRBV7-8 and TRBJ2-7; tentative D call: TRBD2 (5 bases). V was trimmed by 5 bases and J by 7 bases, leaving 9 bases between them. Germline lookup yields CDR1 SGHVS and CDR2 FQNEAQ. The CDR3 consists of 11 residues. The CDR3 DNA follows: TGTGCCAGCAGCCTCGGACTTGAGCAGTACTTC. Residues: CASSLGLEQYF.

In its sample, this clone ranks as medium-sized. The gene calls are TRBV28 and TRBJ1-5; D remains unclear. V dropped 3 bases and J dropped 3 bases, with 12 bases sitting between them. From germline, CDR1 is MDHEN and CDR2 SYDVKM. This CDR3 is built from 15 residues. CDR3 coding DNA: TGTGCCAGCAGTTTGGACTCCACCTTCAATCAGCCCCAGCATTTT. It translates to CASSLDSTFNQPQHF.

The chain employs TRBV9 and TRBJ1-4, with a tentative D call TRBD1 (6 bases). Trimming took off 0 bases at V and 4 bases at J, with 28 bases between the two ends. The germline V gene has CDR1 SGDLS and CDR2 YYNGEE. This CDR3 contains 21 residues. CDR3 sequence: CASSVEVIYFPRGEGNEKLFF. DNA for the CDR3: TGTGCCAGCAGCGTAGAGGTGATCTACTTTCCCAGGGGCGAGGGTAATGAAAAACTGTTTTTT.

The genes are TRBV2 and TRBJ1-2; D not certain. Per the germline V gene, CDR1 is SNHLY and CDR2 is FYNNEI. V dropped 8 bases and J dropped 8 bases, with 12 bases sitting between them. The CDR3 contains 11 residues. The CDR3 nucleotides read TGTGCCAGCTTTCCCGTGTTAGGCTACACCTTC. It specifies CASFPVLGYTF.

On this clone: A far larger clone is one base from this, pointing to a likely read error. J is TRBJ1-2 and V is TRBV7-9, with TRBD1 matching 8 bases. The ends lost 1 base at V and 5 bases at J; junction bases unmatched: 12. The CDR3 spans 17 residues. Germline V lookup: CDR1 SEHNR, CDR2 FQNEAQ (reference sequence). The CDR3 DNA is TGTGCCAGCAGCTTAGGAGTCATTGACAGGGGAAAGTATGGCTACACCTTC. It translates to CASSLGVIDRGKYGYTF.

This clone showed up just a few times. Germline and junction disagree at one end, which may indicate a read error. V usage is TRBV7-7 and J usage is TRBJ2-1; maybe TRBD2 (5 bases). Per germline, CDR1 SSHAT and CDR2 FNYEAQ (reference sequence). There are 12 residues in the CDR3. The chain's CDR3 is CASSIALNEQFF. In DNA form, the CDR3 reads TGTGCCAGCAGCATAGCGTTAAATGAGCAGTTCTTC.

There are a few counts of this clone. The chain has TRBV6-5 and TRBJ2-7; 11 nucleotides line up with TRBD1. V shed 6 bases, J shed 5 bases, and the junction held 6 bases outside the gene matches. This CDR3 is built from 14 residues. Looked up from germline, CDR1 is MNHEY and CDR2 is SVGAGI. In DNA form, the CDR3 reads TGTGCCAGCAGCGAGGGACAGGGGGATGACGAGCAGTACTTC. Its protein product is CASSEGQGDDEQYF.

The chain combines TRBV13 with TRBJ1-2; the match to TRBD1 covers 9 bases. CDR1 is PRHDT and CDR2 is FYEKMQ in the germline V gene (reference sequence). The CDR3 extends over 17 amino acids. V lost 5 bases to trimming and J lost 7 bases; unmatched junction nucleotides: 17. The CDR3 DNA follows: TGTGCCAGCAGCCCGTCATTACCGGGACAGGGAACGTCTGGCTACACCTTC. Residues: CASSPSLPGQGTSGYTF.

This chain connects TRBV11-3 to TRBJ2-1; D unresolved. V dropped 2 bases and J dropped 8 bases, with 16 bases sitting between them. There are 15 residues in the CDR3. Germline CDR1 is SGHNT and CDR2 is YENEEA. The CDR3 loop is CASSLPGSPQYEQFF. CDR3 bases: TGTGCCAGCAGCTTACCAGGTTCGCCCCAATATGAGCAGTTCTTC.

This chain connects TRBV29-1 to TRBJ2-3, with a weak D call TRBD2 (6 bases). CDR1 and CDR2 from the germline V gene are SQVTM and ANQGSEA. The CDR3 runs to 14 residues. V was shortened by 3 bases and J by 0 bases, with 10 bases between the two germline ends. DNA for the CDR3: TGCAGCGTTGACTGGGACTCCAGCACAGATACGCAGTATTTT. It translates to CSVDWDSSTDTQYF.

This clone was recorded a few times. This sequence joins TRBV29-1 and TRBJ1-4; no clear D gene. This CDR3 is 13 amino acids long. The V and J ends lost 6 bases and 3 bases respectively, with 11 bases between them. The germline gives CDR1 SQVTM, CDR2 ANQGSEA. The CDR3 sequence: CSVLESANEKLFF. In DNA form, the CDR3 reads TGCAGCGTCCTCGAGTCGGCTAATGAAAAACTGTTTTTT. The whole variable domain, remainder taken from reference TRBV29-1 and TRBJ1-4, is SAVISQKPSRDICQRGTSLTIQCQVDSQVTMMFWYRQQPGQSLTLIATANQGSEATYESGFVIDKFPISRPNLTFSTLTVSNMSPEDSSIYLCSVLESANEKLFFGSGTQLSVL.

A few counts support this clone. The J gene is TRBJ2-1, the V gene TRBV18, with D unresolved. There are 14 residues in the CDR3. V lost 0 bases and J 10 bases, leaving 13 bases between the germline ends. In germline, CDR1 is KGHSH, CDR2 LQKENI. CDR3 coding DNA: TGTGCCAGCTCACCACCGCTCCGGGTAAGGGAGCAGTTCTTC. This translates into CASSPPLRVREQFF.

In this sample, this clone turned up a few times. The gene calls are TRBV6-1 and TRBJ2-1; D may be TRBD2 (6 bases). V was cut by 5 bases and J by 4 bases, with 15 bases left in between. Germline V CDR1 and CDR2: MNHNS, SASEGT. This CDR3 is built from 15 residues. The CDR3 protein is CASSLNSGKYNEQFF. The DNA for the CDR3 is TGTGCCAGCAGTCTCAATAGCGGAAAGTACAATGAGCAGTTCTTC.

This clone has a handful of counts. The chain combines TRBV6-1 with TRBJ2-3; D unresolved. Germline-derived CDR1 and CDR2 are MNHNS and SASEGT. The V end lost 4 bases, the J end lost 0 bases, and 8 bases lay between the germline ends. This CDR3 is 14 amino acids long. For the CDR3, the DNA is TGTGCCAGCAGTGGTTATCGGAGCACAGATACGCAGTATTTT. Protein product: CASSGYRSTDTQYF.

This rearrangement joins TRBV9 to TRBJ1-1; D perhaps matches TRBD1 (5 bases). The CDR3 spans 15 residues. Trimming took 0 bases from V and 4 from J, leaving 13 bases between them. Germline CDR1 reads SGDLS; CDR2 reads YYNGEE. CDR3 in DNA: TGTGCCAGCAGCGTAGGGGTGGGGCGCGGCACTGAAGCTTTCTTT. Amino acids: CASSVGVGRGTEAFF.

The V and J genes are TRBV6-5 and TRBJ1-2, with D tentatively TRBD1 (6 bases). The CDR3 sequence is 16 residues long. V was shortened by 0 bases and J by 4 bases, with 15 bases between the two germline ends. Germline CDR1 and CDR2: MNHEY and SVGAGI. The CDR3, as DNA: TGTGCCAGCAGTTACTCGATAGAGGGGGGTGGCTATGGCTACACCTTC. Its protein is CASSYSIEGGGYGYTF.

V is TRBV6-6 and J is TRBJ2-1; D possibly corresponds to TRBD1 (5 bases). The germline V and J ends were trimmed by 6 bases and 5 bases, with 11 bases remaining between them. This CDR3 contains 13 residues. Per the germline V gene, CDR1 is MNHNY and CDR2 is SVGAGI (reference sequence). The chain's CDR3 is CASSTTVNNEQFF. DNA for the CDR3: TGTGCCAGCAGCACGACAGTAAACAATGAGCAGTTCTTC.

This chain connects TRBV7-6 to TRBJ2-6; D is possibly TRBD1 or TRBD2 (5 bases each). Between the trimmed V and J ends, which lost 5 bases and 4 bases, there was a span of 18 bases. This CDR3 region has 17 residues. CDR1 SGHVS and CDR2 FNYEAQ come from the germline V gene. This CDR3 is CASSPTRVGVGANVLTF. The CDR3 DNA reads TGTGCCAGCAGCCCCACCAGGGTGGGGGTGGGGGCCAACGTCCTGACTTTC.

This clone was seen only once. The rearrangement links TRBV5-6 to TRBJ2-5; D unclear. Trimming cost V 1 base and J 1 base, with 8 bases left between them. CDR1 is SGHDT and CDR2 is YYEEEE in the germline V gene. The CDR3 loop spans 14 amino acids. Here the CDR3 reads CASSLTGVQETQYF. The CDR3 DNA reads TGTGCCAGCAGCTTGACTGGGGTCCAAGAGACCCAGTACTTC.

Note on this clone: The junction departs from the called germline gene at one end, perhaps through a read error. The chain employs TRBV4-1 and TRBJ2-2; no clear D. Germline V CDR1 and CDR2: MGHRA, YSYEKL. The CDR3 spans 13 residues. CDR3 DNA sequence: TGTGCCAGCAGCCAAGACTGGAGCGGGGAGCTGTTTTTT. Its protein is CASSQDWSGELFF.

The chain has TRBV27 and TRBJ2-7, with D unresolved. In germline, CDR1 is MNHEY, CDR2 SMNVEV (reference sequence). V lost 5 bases, J lost 3 bases, and 11 bases lay in between. The CDR3 covers 13 residues. This CDR3 is CASSTTGFYEQYF. The CDR3 region has the DNA TGTGCCAGCAGTACGACCGGGTTCTACGAGCAGTACTTC.

This sequence joins TRBV7-9 and TRBJ2-3, with TRBD1 matching 9 bases. Germline loops: CDR1 SEHNR, CDR2 FQNEAQ (reference sequence). The CDR3 is 14 residues long. V lost 5 bases, J lost 3 bases, and 3 bases stayed unmatched. The CDR3 loop is CASSPDRGTDTQYF. The CDR3 DNA is TGTGCCAGCAGCCCGGACAGGGGTACAGATACGCAGTATTTT.

The sample holds a few counts of this clone. This sequence joins TRBV5-1 and TRBJ2-7; TRBD2 matches at 11 bases. CDR1 is SGHRS, CDR2 YFSETQ, per germline. The junction had 8 bases not matched to a gene; V was cut back by 3 bases and J by 3 bases. The CDR3 is 16 amino acids. CDR3 in amino acids: CASSSTIAGGGYEQYF. CDR3 in DNA: TGCGCCAGCAGCTCCACCATAGCGGGAGGGGGCTACGAGCAGTACTTC.

This sequence joins TRBV5-3 and TRBJ2-1; D might be TRBD2 (6 bases). TRBV5-3 is flagged as an ORF with uncertain function. Trimming removed 4 bases from V and 5 bases from J, with 16 bases in between. The length of the CDR3 is 15 residues. This chain's CDR3 is CARSPGLMGDNEQFF. The CDR3 DNA sequence: TGTGCCAGAAGCCCGGGACTTATGGGTGACAATGAGCAGTTCTTC.

This chain joins TRBV2 and TRBJ2-7; D is uncertain. Germline CDR1 SNHLY, CDR2 FYNNEI. This CDR3 spans 10 amino acids. The ends were cut back, 8 bases at V and 4 bases at J, with 6 bases in the middle. The CDR3 is CASSSYEQYF. The CDR3 DNA follows: TGTGCCAGCTCGTCGTACGAGCAGTACTTC.

V and J are TRBV5-6 and TRBJ1-2; 9 nucleotides align to TRBD1. The CDR3 has 15 amino acids. Per the germline V gene, CDR1 is SGHDT and CDR2 is YYEEEE. Unmatched junction bases numbered 8, after V lost 2 bases and J lost 6 bases. CDR3 coding DNA: TGTGCCAGCAGCTTAGGGACAGGGTTTTCAGATGGCTACACCTTC. It codes for CASSLGTGFSDGYTF.

The rearrangement links TRBV11-2 to TRBJ2-2; the D call may be TRBD1 or TRBD2 (5 bases each). The germline CDR1 and CDR2 sequences are SGHAT and FQNNGV. V shed 5 bases and J shed 5 bases, with 18 bases lying between them. The CDR3 loop spans 16 amino acids. The chain's CDR3 is CASSAAGTWGTGELFF. CDR3 sequence (DNA): TGTGCCAGCAGCGCCGCCGGTACCTGGGGGACCGGGGAGCTGTTTTTT.

This clone appeared a few times. The chain uses TRBV4-2 and TRBJ1-4; D unresolved. This CDR3 comprises 14 residues. CDR1 is LGHNA, CDR2 YNFKEQ, per germline. Trimming cost V 4 bases and J 0 bases, with 6 bases left between them. In nucleotides, the CDR3 is TGTGCCAGCAGCCCAATCACAACTAATGAAAAACTGTTTTTT. Its protein product is CASSPITTNEKLFF.

The chain joins TRBV29-1 to TRBJ1-2; D uncertain. Trimming took off 4 bases at V and 3 bases at J, with 9 bases between the two ends. This CDR3 region has 12 residues. The V gene's germline CDR1 is SQVTM and CDR2 ANQGSEA. For the CDR3, the DNA is TGCAGCGTTGCACTTTTTTACTATGGCTACACCTTC. This translates into CSVALFYYGYTF. Full variable domain (outside the CDR3, taken from reference TRBV29-1 and TRBJ1-2): SAVISQKPSRDICQRGTSLTIQCQVDSQVTMMFWYRQQPGQSLTLIATANQGSEATYESGFVIDKFPISRPNLTFSTLTVSNMSPEDSSIYLCSVALFYYGYTFGSGTRLTVV.